Following are 25 T cell receptor beta chains from one sample sequenced in a study of blood T cell repertoires in COVID-19. TCRdb's copy holds only in-frame clones and misses some; the assay was immunoSEQ multiplex PCR. The sample includes more than 200,000 clones, under 95% seen only once; the top ten take approximately 2%. The sequenced sample consisted of PBMCs or T cells enriched from blood (not recorded which). The receptor source for this set is a woman aged 18 to 35 who had recovered from COVID-19.

The chain has TRBV24-1 and TRBJ2-7; D perhaps matches TRBD2 (6 bases). With 2 bases removed from V and 3 bases from J, the gap between germline ends came to 10 bases. This CDR3 is 14 amino acids long. Germline V gene data show CDR1 as KGHDR and CDR2 as SFDVKD. The CDR3 reads CATSDSGSLYEQYF. Written as DNA, the CDR3 is TGTGCCACCAGTGATTCCGGGAGTCTCTACGAGCAGTACTTC.

This chain joins TRBV7-6 and TRBJ2-1; 9 bases align to TRBD2. V lost 5 bases and J lost 0; bases outside the gene matches: 2. The CDR3 loop spans 15 amino acids. CDR1 and CDR2 (germline): SGHVS, FNYEAQ. The CDR3 loop reads CASSISGGSYNEQFF. CDR3 bases: TGTGCCAGCAGCATTAGCGGGGGCTCCTACAATGAGCAGTTCTTC. The variable domain in full, completed from reference TRBV7-6 and TRBJ2-1, reads GAGVSQSPRYKVTKRGQDVALRCDPISGHVSLYWYRQALGQGPEFLTYFNYEAQQDKSGLPNDRFSAERPEGSISTLTIQRTEQRDSAMYRCASSISGGSYNEQFFGPGTRLTVL.

The chain uses TRBV15 and TRBJ1-5; no clear D. Looked up from germline, CDR1 is LNHNV and CDR2 is YYDKDF (reference sequence). CDR3 size: 14 residues. The V gene lost 0 bases and the J gene lost 7 bases, with 10 bases spanning the gap. CDR3 DNA: TGTGCCACCAGCAGAGATGCGGTCTTACAGCCCCAGCATTTT. Protein product: CATSRDAVLQPQHF.

The CDR3 sequence: CASSFLGAAANEKLFF. CDR3 nucleotide sequence: TGTGCCAGCAGCTTCTTGGGGGCCGCGGCTAATGAAAAACTGTTTTTT. The V gene is TRBV7-2, the J gene TRBJ1-4; D is perhaps TRBD1 (6 bases). CDR1 and CDR2 (germline): SGHTA, FQGNSA. Trimming left V 3 bases short and J 3 bases short, with 14 bases between. The CDR3 consists of 16 residues.

This chain joins TRBV19 and TRBJ1-2, with D tentatively TRBD1 (5 bases). Trimming took 4 bases from V and 5 from J, leaving 11 bases between them. The CDR3 has 13 amino acids. Germline CDR1 is LNHDA and CDR2 is SQIVND (reference sequence). In DNA form, the CDR3 reads TGTGCCAGTAGTACCGACCAGGGTTATGGCTACACCTTC. Amino acids: CASSTDQGYGYTF.

The gene calls are TRBV2 and TRBJ2-7, with D unresolved. Per the germline V gene, CDR1 is SNHLY and CDR2 is FYNNEI. Trimming removed 6 bases at V and 6 bases at J, with 12 bases between. The length of the CDR3 is 12 residues. Written as DNA, the CDR3 is TGTGCCAGCAGCCCGGATACGGGCGAGCAGTACTTC. Its translation: CASSPDTGEQYF. Looking up the rest from reference TRBV2 and TRBJ2-7 gives the full variable domain: EPEVTQTPSHQVTQMGQEVILRCVPISNHLYFYWYRQILGQKVEFLVSFYNNEISEKSEIFDDQFSVERPDGSNFTLKIRSTKLEDSAMYFCASSPDTGEQYFGPGTRLTVT.

In this sample, this clone turned up once. This sequence joins TRBV4-1 and TRBJ2-7; TRBD2 matches 8 bases. Germline values: CDR1 MGHRA, CDR2 YSYEKL. The CDR3 spans 18 residues. V lost 2 bases, J lost 2 bases, and 14 bases stayed unmatched. The CDR3 nucleotides are TGCGCCAGCAGCCAAAGGTGGAGGCCTGACGGGGGGGCCTACGAGCAGTACTTC. Amino acid sequence: CASSQRWRPDGGAYEQYF.

This chain's CDR3 is CASSLRGRSQETQYF. CDR3 DNA sequence: TGCGCCAGCAGCCTACGGGGGAGGAGCCAAGAGACCCAGTACTTC. The chain employs TRBV4-3 and TRBJ2-5; D might be TRBD2 (6 bases). CDR1 and CDR2 (germline): LGHNA, YSLEER. The CDR3 has 15 amino acids. V lost 4 bases, J lost 1 base, and 13 bases lay in between.

J is TRBJ2-7 and V is TRBV14; 11 bases map to TRBD2. The CDR3 loop spans 18 amino acids. V dropped 1 base and J dropped 4; count of bases not matched to a gene: 12. Germline-derived CDR1 and CDR2 are SGHDN and FVKESK. The DNA of the CDR3 is TGTGCCAGCAGCCAAGCCCCTAGCGGGGGGCCCCCCCCTTACGAGCAGTACTTC. Residues: CASSQAPSGGPPPYEQYF.

The chain recombines TRBV5-6 with TRBJ1-2; TRBD1 agrees at 10 bases. The CDR3 spans 14 residues. The germline gives CDR1 SGHDT, CDR2 YYEEEE. Trimming cost V 5 bases and J 8 bases; bases outside gene matches: 9. The CDR3 DNA sequence: TGTGCCAGCAGGTACCCGGGACAGGGGATCGGCTACACCTTC. Translation gives CASRYPGQGIGYTF. Full variable domain (missing parts from reference TRBV5-6 and TRBJ1-2): DAGVTQSPTHLIKTRGQQVTLRCSPKSGHDTVSWYQQALGQGPQFIFQYYEEEERQRGNFPDRFSGHQFPNYSSELNVNALLLGDSALYLCASRYPGQGIGYTFGSGTRLTVV.

The rearrangement joins TRBV18 to TRBJ1-1, with D possibly TRBD1 on 6 matching bases. V was cut by 0 bases and J by 0 bases, with 8 bases left in between. CDR3 length: 15 residues. Germline values: CDR1 KGHSH, CDR2 LQKENI. DNA for the CDR3: TGTGCCAGCTCACCACCTGGGGGCTTGAACACTGAAGCTTTCTTT. It is translated as CASSPPGGLNTEAFF. Based on the CDR3 plus reference TRBV18 and TRBJ1-1, the full variable domain is NAGVMQNPRHLVRRRGQEARLRCSPMKGHSHVYWYRQLPEEGLKFMVYLQKENIIDESGMPKERFSAEFPKEGPSILRIQQVVRGDSAAYFCASSPPGGLNTEAFFGQGTRLTVV.

The genes are TRBV6-5 and TRBJ1-2, with 7 nucleotides matching TRBD1. Unmatched junction bases numbered 5, after V lost 0 bases and J lost 4 bases. The CDR3 runs to 15 residues. Germline assignment: CDR1 MNHEY and CDR2 SVGAGI. The CDR3 nucleotides read TGTGCCAGCAGTTACTCCTACAGGGGTGGCTATGGCTACACCTTC. Translation gives CASSYSYRGGYGYTF.

V gene TRBV3-1 (or the pseudogene TRBV3-2) combines with J gene TRBJ1-2, with D unresolved. The CDR3 has 12 residues. Germline V lookup: CDR1 LGHDT, CDR2 YNNKEL (reference sequence). V lost 2 bases and J 5 bases, leaving 6 bases between the germline ends. DNA for the CDR3: TGTGCCAGCAGCCAAATCCATTATGGCTACACCTTC. Its translation is CASSQIHYGYTF.

V gene TRBV29-1 combines with J gene TRBJ2-5; 9 nucleotides align to TRBD2. From germline, CDR1 is SQVTM and CDR2 ANQGSEA. The J segment lost 5 bases and the V segment lost 4 bases, leaving 2 bases of the junction unmatched. The CDR3 spans 12 residues. The CDR3 loop reads CSVGGRAETQYF. Here the CDR3 DNA reads TGCAGCGTTGGCGGGAGGGCGGAGACCCAGTACTTC.

The chain recombines TRBV6-1 with TRBJ2-7; D not resolved. Trimming removed 4 bases at V and 2 bases at J, with 18 bases between. The CDR3 length is 16 residues. The germline gives CDR1 MNHNS, CDR2 SASEGT. The CDR3 spells CASSVAHQLVTYEQYF. DNA for the CDR3: TGTGCCAGCAGTGTCGCCCACCAACTGGTAACCTACGAGCAGTACTTC.

The rearrangement uses TRBV10-3 and TRBJ2-3; 7 bases line up with TRBD2. The V segment lost 7 bases and the J segment 4 bases; nucleotides outside the gene matches: 11. CDR3 length: 15 amino acids. Germline V CDR1 and CDR2: ENHRY, SYGVKD. CDR3 in amino acids: CAITGGRESSDTQYF. The CDR3 nucleotides read TGTGCCATCACGGGTGGGCGGGAGTCGTCAGATACGCAGTATTTT.

This chain uses TRBV4-1 with TRBJ2-7, with TRBD2 matching 8 bases. The CDR3 has 16 residues. The trim removed 4 bases at V and 0 bases at J, leaving 8 bases unmatched. Germline CDR1 reads MGHRA; CDR2 reads YSYEKL. The CDR3 DNA reads TGCGCCAGCAGCCTATTTACTAGCGGTAGCTCCTACGAGCAGTACTTC. Translated: CASSLFTSGSSYEQYF.

The chain uses TRBV11-1 and TRBJ1-5; TRBD1 matches 9 bases. The CDR3 has 13 amino acids. Trimming took 5 bases from V and 7 from J; bases not matched to a gene: 3. Germline CDR1 reads SGHAT; CDR2 reads FQDESV (reference sequence). CDR3 DNA sequence: TGTGCCAGCAGCCGGGACAGGGAGCAGCCCCAGCATTTT. Amino acid sequence: CASSRDREQPQHF.

The chain joins TRBV6-2 or TRBV6-3 to TRBJ1-2; a possible D gene is TRBD1 (5 bases). The CDR3 is made up of 12 amino acids. The V gene's germline CDR1 is MNHEY and CDR2 SVGEGT. V shed 4 bases and J shed 7 bases, with 10 bases lying between them. DNA for the CDR3: TGTGCCAGCAGTTCGGCAGGGTTTGGCTACACCTTC. This sequence encodes CASSSAGFGYTF.

The rearrangement uses TRBV21-1 and TRBJ1-6; TRBD1, the table's D call, lacks a check against the DNA. TRBV21-1 is a pseudogene locus. The CDR3 length is 16 residues. The CDR3 reads CASSKRGQGVGSPLHF. For the CDR3, the DNA is TGTGCCAGCAGCAAAAGAGGACAGGGAGTTGGGTCACCCCTCCACTTT.

The J gene is TRBJ2-3, the V gene TRBV4-1; 7 bases are shared with TRBD1. Unmatched junction bases numbered 5, after V lost 3 bases and J lost 2 bases. Germline V gives CDR1 MGHRA, CDR2 YSYEKL. The CDR3 has 15 amino acids. The DNA of the CDR3 is TGCGCCAGCAGCCATCGGGACAGAGTCACAGATACGCAGTATTTT. Translating gives CASSHRDRVTDTQYF.

This clone was counted once. It is unclear where the CDR3 begins or ends on the DNA, so no DNA is shown, and the CDR3 is as TCRdb lists it. V is TRBV9 and J is TRBJ1-1; the table's D call of TRBD1 was not tested on the DNA. The CDR3 has 13 amino acids, counting both end residues. The germline V gene has CDR1 SGDLS and CDR2 YYNGEE. The chain's CDR3 is CASSVVAEGATFF.

The chain joins TRBV7-9 to TRBJ1-6; D call uncertain. V was trimmed by 5 bases and J by 0 bases, leaving 8 bases between them. Germline loops: CDR1 SEHNR, CDR2 FQNEAQ (reference sequence). The CDR3 spans 15 residues. The CDR3 sequence is CASSRPSSYNSPLHF. In nucleotides, the CDR3 is TGTGCCAGCAGCCGACCTAGCTCCTATAATTCACCCCTCCACTTT. The entire variable domain, with the rest obtained from reference TRBV7-9 and TRBJ1-6, is as follows: DTGVSQNPRHKITKRGQNVTFRCDPISEHNRLYWYRQTLGQGPEFLTYFQNEAQLEKSRLLSDRFSAERPKGSFSTLEIQRTEQGDSAMYLCASSRPSSYNSPLHFGNGTRLTVT.

This clone was seen once. This chain uses TRBV18 with TRBJ2-3; TRBD2 aligns across 8 bases. Germline V gene lookup returns CDR1 KGHSH and CDR2 LQKENI. The CDR3 contains 15 residues. Trimming took 6 bases from V and 3 from J; bases not matched to a gene: 8. The CDR3 sequence: CASSLREGLTDTQYF. The DNA for the CDR3 is TGTGCCAGCTCCCTCCGGGAGGGGCTGACAGATACGCAGTATTTT. The full variable domain, completed using reference TRBV18 and TRBJ2-3, is NAGVMQNPRHLVRRRGQEARLRCSPMKGHSHVYWYRQLPEEGLKFMVYLQKENIIDESGMPKERFSAEFPKEGPSILRIQQVVRGDSAAYFCASSLREGLTDTQYFGPGTRLTVL.

The V gene is TRBV18, the J gene TRBJ2-3; no clear D gene. The CDR3 extends over 13 amino acids. The ends were cut back, 2 bases at V and 3 bases at J, with 6 bases in the middle. CDR1 is KGHSH, CDR2 LQKENI, per germline. The CDR3 sequence is CASSPAATDTQYF. CDR3 nucleotides: TGTGCCAGCTCACCAGCGGCAACAGATACGCAGTATTTT.